The 19 T cell receptor beta chains below come from one sample, sequenced in a study of blood T cell repertoires in COVID-19. Here immunoSEQ multiplex PCR was the method, and the copy in TCRdb shows in-frame clones only, minus some. The sample yields about 160,000 clones, 70% to 85% seen once. Specimen: peripheral blood. These receptors were taken from a man between 60 and 75 years old who had recovered from COVID-19.

The chain uses TRBV7-3 and TRBJ2-5; TRBD1 agrees at 11 bases. The CDR3 runs 19 residues. Losses at the gene ends were 0 bases for V and 4 bases for J; bases not matched to a gene: 13. CDR1 and CDR2 from the germline V gene are SGHTA and FQGTGA. The CDR3 nucleotides are TGTGCCAGCAGCTTAACTCCCGGGACAGGGGGTTTGGGTACAGAGACCCAGTACTTC. Protein: CASSLTPGTGGLGTETQYF.

Notes on this clone: Other DNA sequences within the sample encode an identical CDR3. The chain carries TRBV19 and TRBJ2-5; maybe TRBD2 (6 bases). Deletions cut 5 bases from V and 4 bases from J, with 11 bases between. Germline assignment: CDR1 LNHDA and CDR2 SQIVND (reference sequence). This CDR3 has 13 residues. The CDR3 loop is CASSVRDSETQYF. CDR3 nucleotide sequence: TGTGCCAGTAGTGTCCGGGACTCAGAGACCCAGTACTTC.

The V and J genes are TRBV4-1 and TRBJ2-1; 8 bases are a match to TRBD2. J gave up 3 bases and V 6 bases, and 7 bases lay outside the gene matches. The CDR3 totals 15 residues. In germline, CDR1 is MGHRA, CDR2 YSYEKL. The CDR3 DNA reads as TGCGCCAGCAGTCCCACTAGCGGCTTCTACAATGAGCAGTTCTTC. Amino acids: CASSPTSGFYNEQFF.

V and J are TRBV5-8 and TRBJ1-5; a weak D match, TRBD1 (5 bases). This CDR3 comprises 13 residues. The germline CDR1 and CDR2 sequences are SGHTS and YDEGEE. V was clipped by 7 bases and J by 5 bases, with 13 bases between them. CDR3 region: CASGGGVDQPQHF. The CDR3 DNA reads as TGTGCCAGCGGCGGGGGGGTAGATCAGCCCCAGCATTTT.

The rearrangement joins TRBV23-1 to TRBJ2-7; D is unclear. TRBV23-1 qualifies as an ORF whose function is uncertain. CDR3 length: 11 amino acids. V was clipped by 3 bases and J by 3 bases, with 3 bases between them. Written as DNA, the CDR3 is TGCGCCAGCAGTCACGGCTACGAGCAGTACTTC. This translates into CASSHGYEQYF.

The rearrangement uses TRBV6-6 and TRBJ2-7; 9 bases map to TRBD1. This CDR3 region has 14 residues. V trimming: 6 bases; J trimming: 3 bases; junction bases outside the gene matches: 6. Germline V gene sequence: CDR1 MNHNY, CDR2 SVGAGI (reference sequence). The CDR3 DNA reads TGTGCCAGCAGGGACGGGACAGGGCTCTACGAGCAGTACTTC. It is translated as CASRDGTGLYEQYF.

The chain uses TRBV4-1 and TRBJ2-7, with D maybe TRBD2 (6 bases). The CDR3 has 13 residues. The ends were cut back, 1 base at V and 4 bases at J, with 8 bases in the middle. Germline V lookup: CDR1 MGHRA, CDR2 YSYEKL. The CDR3 coding sequence is TGCGCCAGCAGCCAAGGAGGGAGGTACGAGCAGTACTTC. Its translation: CASSQGGRYEQYF.

The chain joins TRBV18 to TRBJ2-7; 7 nucleotides align to TRBD1. This CDR3 comprises 13 residues. V trimming: 5 bases; J trimming: 6 bases; junction bases outside the gene matches: 7. The germline V gene encodes CDR1 KGHSH and CDR2 LQKENI. CDR3 bases: TGTGCCAGCTCAGTATCGACAGGGATCGAGCAGTACTTC. Amino acid sequence: CASSVSTGIEQYF.

The chain links TRBV14 to TRBJ2-2; 8 bases are shared with TRBD2. After removal of 3 bases from V and 6 bases from J, the junction contained 9 bases not matched to a gene. Germline lookup yields CDR1 SGHDN and CDR2 FVKESK. The CDR3 loop spans 16 amino acids. The CDR3 sequence is CASSHPGGGEAGELFF. CDR3 sequence (DNA): TGTGCCAGCAGCCACCCGGGGGGGGGAGAAGCCGGGGAGCTGTTTTTT. The full variable domain, in which reference TRBV14 and TRBJ2-2 provide the parts outside the CDR3, is EAGVTQFPSHSVIEKGQTVTLRCDPISGHDNLYWYRRVMGKEIKFLLHFVKESKQDESGMPNNRFLAERTGGTYSTLKVQPAELEDSGVYFCASSHPGGGEAGELFFGEGSRLTVL.

The CDR3 reads CASSEASPNPYTF. CDR3 nucleotide sequence: TGTGCCAGCAGTGAAGCGAGCCCCAACCCCTACACCTTC. This chain connects TRBV6-1 to TRBJ1-2; D is unclear. Germline V gene lookup returns CDR1 MNHNS and CDR2 SASEGT. The V end was cut by 0 bases, the J end by 10 bases, with 12 bases between. This CDR3 is 13 amino acids long.

This sequence joins TRBV5-4 and TRBJ2-5; TRBD1 might be the D (6 bases). CDR3 length: 14 residues. CDR1 and CDR2 (germline): SGHNT, YYREEE (reference sequence). The V end was cut by 3 bases, the J end by 5 bases, with 14 bases between. The CDR3 reads CASSSWDTRETQYF. CDR3 coding DNA: TGTGCCAGCAGCTCGTGGGACACCCGGGAGACCCAGTACTTC. The full variable domain, rest sourced from reference TRBV5-4 and TRBJ2-5, is ETGVTQSPTHLIKTRGQQVTLRCSSQSGHNTVSWYQQALGQGPQFIFQYYREEENGRGNFPPRFSGLQFPNYSSELNVNALELDDSALYLCASSSWDTRETQYFGPGTRLLVL.

The genes are TRBV6-6 and TRBJ2-7; TRBD2 agrees at 12 bases. The CDR3 length is 17 residues. J gave up 2 bases and V 5 bases, and 10 bases lay outside the gene matches. CDR1 MNHNY and CDR2 SVGAGI come from the germline V gene (reference sequence). The CDR3, as DNA: TGTGCCAGCAGTCTACTAGCGGGGGGCGTCGGAACCTACGAGCAGTACTTC. Its protein product is CASSLLAGGVGTYEQYF.

CDR3 nucleotides: TGTGCCAGCAGTTACGGCCGGGAGCCAGAGACCCAGTACTTC. Translated: CASSYGREPETQYF. The gene calls are TRBV6-2 or TRBV6-3 and TRBJ2-5, with a tentative D call TRBD2 (6 bases). V gave up 2 bases and J gave up 4 bases, with 11 bases separating them. The CDR3 consists of 14 residues. Germline V gene sequence: CDR1 MNHEY, CDR2 SVGEGT.

The chain links TRBV18 to TRBJ1-6; 8 bases align to TRBD1. V was pared by 5 bases and J by 8 bases, with 11 bases of the junction left unmatched. The germline V gene encodes CDR1 KGHSH and CDR2 LQKENI. CDR3 length: 16 residues. In DNA, the CDR3 is TGTGCCAGCTCAACCCAAACAGGGGGAGCAGATTCACCCCTCCACTTT. Encoded protein: CASSTQTGGADSPLHF. The full variable domain, in which reference TRBV18 and TRBJ1-6 provide the parts outside the CDR3, is NAGVMQNPRHLVRRRGQEARLRCSPMKGHSHVYWYRQLPEEGLKFMVYLQKENIIDESGMPKERFSAEFPKEGPSILRIQQVVRGDSAAYFCASSTQTGGADSPLHFGNGTRLTVT.

V usage is TRBV30 and J usage is TRBJ2-1, with 7 bases matching TRBD1. V shed 0 bases, J shed 3 bases, and the junction held 5 bases outside the gene matches. Germline lookup yields CDR1 GTSNPN and CDR2 SVGIG (reference sequence). The CDR3 runs to 15 residues. As DNA, the CDR3 is TGTGCCTGGAGTGTACAAGGGGACAGCTACAATGAGCAGTTCTTC. Protein: CAWSVQGDSYNEQFF.

The chain combines TRBV4-2 with TRBJ2-5; 11 bases map to TRBD2. After removal of 0 bases from V and 2 bases from J, the junction contained 5 bases not matched to a gene. Germline V gene data show CDR1 as LGHNA and CDR2 as YNFKEQ. This CDR3 is 17 amino acids long. The CDR3 protein is CASSQDEVAGGQETQYF. Here the CDR3 DNA reads TGTGCCAGCAGCCAAGATGAGGTAGCGGGGGGGCAAGAGACCCAGTACTTC.

This clone came up a few times. V and J are TRBV19 and TRBJ1-5; 8 nucleotides agree with TRBD1. Trimming at V came to 4 bases and at J to 6 bases, leaving 8 bases not matched to a gene. Germline assignment: CDR1 LNHDA and CDR2 SQIVND (reference sequence). CDR3 length: 15 amino acids. CDR3 in DNA: TGTGCCAGTAGTACTGCCGGGACAGGTGGTCAGCCCCAGCATTTT. Its translation is CASSTAGTGGQPQHF.

This chain uses TRBV25-1 with TRBJ2-5; D is uncertain. This CDR3 is 11 amino acids long. Trimming stripped 5 bases from V and 5 bases from J, with 6 bases between. Per germline, CDR1 MGHDK and CDR2 SYGVNS. CDR3 in DNA: TGTGCCAGCAGTCCGCGGGAGACCCAGTACTTC. Translating gives CASSPRETQYF.

The V gene is TRBV2, the J gene TRBJ2-1; perhaps TRBD1 as D (6 bases). The CDR3 totals 15 residues. Germline V gene data show CDR1 as SNHLY and CDR2 as FYNNEI. V lost 4 bases and J lost 1, with 11 bases in between. The CDR3 sequence: CASSVWDNSYNEQFF. The DNA for the CDR3 is TGTGCCAGCAGTGTGTGGGACAATTCCTACAATGAGCAGTTCTTC.